The T cell receptor beta chain under discussion was sequenced for a study of blood T cells in healthy people across ages. Study results and caveats: While age rose, TCR beta diversity per million T cells dropped in a roughly linear way.

This clonotype was recorded a few times. Antigen unknown. A second PCR of about 7 to 12 cycles used a sample-barcoded 5' primer and a J-beta primer mix. TCRdb re-called the 5' RACE reads through MiXCR, storing one row per CDR3 protein. The profile shows 800,000 to 950,000 distinct CDR3 sequences, approximately 32% of them singletons. The CDR3 is 13 residues long. Germline-derived CDR1 and CDR2 are LGHDT and YNNKEL (reference sequence). Between the trimmed V and J ends, which lost 7 bases and 1 base, there was a span of 10 bases. The data also belong to a second study, concerning T cells of mothers and their children. That study adds: Related mother-child pairs shared slightly more overlap than unrelated pairs, but the difference was non-significant.

This receptor was identified in a woman between 40 and 55 years old in good health. J is TRBJ1-2 and V is TRBV3-1; TRBD1 is a possible D gene (5 bases). The sample consisted of blood. The DNA of the CDR3 is TGTGCCAGCAATAGCCAGGGTAACTATGGCTACACCTTC. Encoded protein: CASNSQGNYGYTF. The variable domain in full, completed from reference TRBV3-1 and TRBJ1-2, reads DTAVSQTPKYLVTQMGNDKSIKCEQNLGHDTMYWYKQDSKKFLKIMFSYNNKELIINETVPNRFSPKSPDKAHLNLHINSLELGDSAVYFCASNSQGNYGYTFGSGTRLTVV.